A single sample is the source of the 29 T cell receptor beta chains below, sequenced in a study of shared clonotypes between healthy human individuals. Repertoires were generated with immunoSEQ multiplex PCR, while TCRdb's copy carries only in-frame clones and drops some. The sample yields around 530,000 clones, around 77% seen once. Source material: PBMCs. The receptors originated from a woman between 40 and 55 years old in good health. Some clones in this sample may be carry-over from other donors' samples.

V and J are TRBV25-1 and TRBJ2-3, with 7 nucleotides matching TRBD2. The ends lost 6 bases at V and 0 bases at J; junction bases unmatched: 9. CDR1 is MGHDK and CDR2 is SYGVNS in the germline V gene. This CDR3 has 16 amino acids. The CDR3 DNA sequence: TGTGCCAGCAGCAGTGGGAGGGGTGGTAGCACAGATACGCAGTATTTT. Translating gives CASSSGRGGSTDTQYF. Filled out from reference TRBV25-1 and TRBJ2-3, the complete variable domain reads EADIYQTPRYLVIGTGKKITLECSQTMGHDKMYWYQQDPGMELHLIHYSYGVNSTEKGDLSSESTVSRIRTEHFPLTLESARPSHTSQYLCASSSGRGGSTDTQYFGPGTRLTVL.

The chain joins TRBV10-2 to TRBJ2-7; 7 bases are a match to TRBD1. J gave up 5 bases and V 5 bases, and 9 bases lay outside the gene matches. CDR1 WSHSY and CDR2 SAAADI come from the germline V gene. This CDR3 comprises 14 residues. As DNA, the CDR3 is TGCGCCAGCAGTCCTGACAGGGCTCGCGACGAGCAGTACTTC. This codes for CASSPDRARDEQYF.

CDR3 amino acids: CASSLVSGGGQETQYF. DNA for the CDR3: TGTGCCAGCAGCTTAGTATCGGGGGGCGGGCAAGAGACCCAGTACTTC. The V and J genes are TRBV11-2 and TRBJ2-5; a possible D gene is TRBD2 (7 bases). The CDR3 is made up of 16 amino acids. V dropped 1 base and J dropped 2 bases, with 14 bases sitting between them. The germline gives CDR1 SGHAT, CDR2 FQNNGV.

This chain links TRBV30 with TRBJ2-5; 7 nucleotides agree with TRBD1. V shed 4 bases and J 4 bases; nucleotides not matched to a gene: 0. The CDR3 runs to 11 residues. The germline V gene has CDR1 GTSNPN and CDR2 SVGIG (reference sequence). CDR3 sequence reads: CAWTGGETQYF. Here the CDR3 DNA reads TGTGCCTGGACAGGGGGAGAGACCCAGTACTTC.

The chain combines TRBV9 with TRBJ2-5; 9 bases line up with TRBD1. In germline, CDR1 is SGDLS, CDR2 YYNGEE. The junction had 6 bases not matched to a gene; V was cut back by 4 bases and J by 5 bases. The CDR3 runs to 14 residues. CDR3 in DNA: TGTGCCAGCAGCCAAACAGGGGGCATGGAGACCCAGTACTTC. Encoded protein: CASSQTGGMETQYF. The whole variable domain, filled in from reference TRBV9 and TRBJ2-5, reads DSGVTQTPKHLITATGQRVTLRCSPRSGDLSVYWYQQSLDQGLQFLIQYYNGEERAKGNILERFSAQQFPDLHSELNLSSLELGDSALYFCASSQTGGMETQYFGPGTRLLVL.

The chain carries TRBV5-8 and TRBJ2-2, with 9 bases aligning to TRBD1. This CDR3 contains 15 residues. The V segment lost 3 bases and the J segment 3 bases; nucleotides outside the gene matches: 3. The germline V gene encodes CDR1 SGHTS and CDR2 YDEGEE. The DNA for the CDR3 is TGTGCCAGCAGCTGGTGGACAGGGGACACCGGGGAGCTGTTTTTT. Amino acids: CASSWWTGDTGELFF.

This sequence joins TRBV7-2 and TRBJ2-2; 11 bases line up with TRBD2. CDR3 length: 17 amino acids. Germline values: CDR1 SGHTA, CDR2 FQGNSA. With V trimmed by 8 bases and J by 3 bases, 11 bases remained unmatched. The CDR3 coding sequence is TGTGCCAGCGGAGCCACTAGCGGGAGATTGGACACCGGGGAGCTGTTTTTT. It specifies CASGATSGRLDTGELFF.

This clone occurred a few times. The genes are TRBV28 and TRBJ2-3; D is uncertain. CDR3 length: 14 amino acids. Trimming removed 5 bases at V and 0 bases at J, with 9 bases between. CDR1 and CDR2 (germline): MDHEN, SYDVKM. CDR3 nucleotides: TGTGCCAGCAGTCCTGACCCTAGCACAGATACGCAGTATTTT. Residues: CASSPDPSTDTQYF.

V and J are TRBV4-2 and TRBJ2-2; D is possibly TRBD1 or TRBD2 (5 bases each). The CDR3 totals 15 residues. CDR1 LGHNA and CDR2 YNFKEQ come from the germline V gene. The ends were cut back, 4 bases at V and 1 base at J, with 10 bases in the middle. The CDR3: CASSPRGGNTGELFF. Written as DNA, the CDR3 is TGTGCCAGCAGCCCCCGGGGCGGGAACACCGGGGAGCTGTTTTTT.

The chain carries TRBV7-1 and TRBJ2-4; D is possibly TRBD1 (6 bases). TRBV7-1 is annotated as an ORF whose role is uncertain. The ends were cut back, 5 bases at V and 7 bases at J, with 12 bases in the middle. The length of the CDR3 is 13 residues. CDR3 in amino acids: CASSNDRSNIQYF. Here the CDR3 DNA reads TGTGCCAGCAGCAACGACAGGTCCAACATTCAGTACTTC.

This clone has more than one count but fewer than ten. The rearrangement uses TRBV5-4 and TRBJ2-7; TRBD2 might be the D (5 bases). The CDR3 has 16 residues. Germline V lookup: CDR1 SGHNT, CDR2 YYREEE (reference sequence). The V gene lost 0 bases and the J gene lost 6 bases, with 19 bases spanning the gap. The CDR3 here is CASSLDTGRTESEQYF. The CDR3 DNA is TGTGCCAGCAGCTTGGATACGGGGAGAACGGAAAGCGAGCAGTACTTC.

CDR3 loop: CATKYGTGEDTQYF. CDR3 in DNA: TGTGCCACCAAGTATGGGACAGGGGAAGATACGCAGTATTTT. The V gene is TRBV6-5, the J gene TRBJ2-3; 10 bases align to TRBD1. V lost 10 bases and J lost 5; bases outside the gene matches: 9. The CDR3 runs to 14 residues. Germline CDR1 and CDR2: MNHEY and SVGAGI.

This clone has just one count. Written as DNA, the CDR3 is TGTGCCAGCAGTTACCCCTCAGCGGCCAGCTCCTACGAGCAGTACTTC. This sequence encodes CASSYPSAASSYEQYF. The chain recombines TRBV6-6 with TRBJ2-7; possible D gene TRBD2, 5 bases. There are 16 residues in the CDR3. Germline CDR1 MNHNY, CDR2 SVGAGI (reference sequence). Trimming cost V 2 bases and J 0 bases, with 14 bases left between them.

V is TRBV2 and J is TRBJ1-5; 9 bases align to TRBD1. CDR1 and CDR2 from the germline V gene are SNHLY and FYNNEI. V trimming: 3 bases; J trimming: 5 bases; junction bases outside the gene matches: 8. This CDR3 has 16 residues. The CDR3 is CASSDHTGGGDQPQHF. CDR3 DNA: TGTGCCAGCAGTGACCACACAGGGGGCGGGGATCAGCCCCAGCATTTT.

The chain combines TRBV5-1 with TRBJ1-1, with TRBD1 as a possible D gene (5 bases). Germline loops: CDR1 SGHRS, CDR2 YFSETQ. V dropped 1 base and J dropped 4 bases, with 20 bases sitting between them. This CDR3 has 17 amino acids. Written as DNA, the CDR3 is TGCGCCAGCAGCTTGTCCGGGTTTTGGGGGGAGAGCACTGAAGCTTTCTTT. Translated: CASSLSGFWGESTEAFF.

This clone was recorded only once. The chain recombines TRBV7-6 with TRBJ2-7; 8 nucleotides agree with TRBD2. The junction had 2 bases not matched to a gene; V was cut back by 2 bases and J by 2 bases. Germline assignment: CDR1 SGHVS and CDR2 FNYEAQ. The CDR3 sequence is 14 residues long. The CDR3 sequence: CASSLLAGTYEQYF. For the CDR3, the DNA is TGTGCCAGCAGCTTACTAGCGGGCACCTACGAGCAGTACTTC.

The sample holds a few counts of this clone. At the DNA level, this CDR3 is encoded by other sequences in the same sample as well. V usage is TRBV18 and J usage is TRBJ2-2; D is unclear. V lost 2 bases, J lost 8 bases, and 3 bases lay in between. The CDR3 consists of 11 residues. Germline values: CDR1 KGHSH, CDR2 LQKENI. DNA for the CDR3: TGTGCCAGCTCACCATCTGGGGAGCTGTTTTTT. The encoded protein is CASSPSGELFF. The variable domain in full, completed from reference TRBV18 and TRBJ2-2, reads NAGVMQNPRHLVRRRGQEARLRCSPMKGHSHVYWYRQLPEEGLKFMVYLQKENIIDESGMPKERFSAEFPKEGPSILRIQQVVRGDSAAYFCASSPSGELFFGEGSRLTVL.

The chain has TRBV28 and TRBJ1-5, with D hard to call. The ends were cut back, 2 bases at V and 0 bases at J, with 8 bases in the middle. This CDR3 is built from 15 residues. Germline assignment: CDR1 MDHEN and CDR2 SYDVKM. The CDR3 region has the DNA TGTGCCAGCAGTTTAGTCAGCTATAGCAATCAGCCCCAGCATTTT. Protein product: CASSLVSYSNQPQHF.

This chain uses TRBV18 with TRBJ2-2; the D gene is possibly TRBD1 (5 bases). Germline-derived CDR1 and CDR2 are KGHSH and LQKENI. This CDR3 has 15 residues. The V end lost 3 bases, the J end lost 0 bases, and 8 bases lay between the germline ends. CDR3 bases: TGTGCCAGCTCACCCAGGACAACGAACACCGGGGAGCTGTTTTTT. Its protein product is CASSPRTTNTGELFF. The full variable domain, rest sourced from reference TRBV18 and TRBJ2-2, is NAGVMQNPRHLVRRRGQEARLRCSPMKGHSHVYWYRQLPEEGLKFMVYLQKENIIDESGMPKERFSAEFPKEGPSILRIQQVVRGDSAAYFCASSPRTTNTGELFFGEGSRLTVL.

The rearrangement links TRBV5-8 to TRBJ2-5; 9 positions agree with TRBD2. From germline, CDR1 is SGHTS and CDR2 YDEGEE. The V and J ends lost 4 bases and 4 bases, in that order; junction bases with no gene match: 14. The CDR3 covers 17 residues. The CDR3 loop reads CASSPFGEAGGGETQYF. The CDR3, as DNA: TGTGCCAGCAGCCCCTTCGGAGAAGCGGGAGGCGGAGAGACCCAGTACTTC.

This chain links TRBV7-2 with TRBJ2-7; D is perhaps TRBD2 (6 bases). CDR3 length: 16 residues. Trimming cost V 1 base and J 2 bases, with 15 bases left between them. The germline V gene has CDR1 SGHTA and CDR2 FQGNSA. This CDR3 is CASSLGRASAPYEQYF. In DNA form, the CDR3 reads TGTGCCAGCAGCTTAGGGCGTGCTAGCGCGCCCTACGAGCAGTACTTC.

Worth noting for this clone: At one end, the junction sequence differs from germline, possibly due to a read error. The chain employs TRBV7-7 and TRBJ2-2; D unclear. Per germline, CDR1 SSHAT and CDR2 FNYEAQ (reference sequence). The CDR3 covers 17 residues. The CDR3 coding sequence is TGTGCTAGCAGCCACGGACCGCGCTTCTCCCCCACCGGGGAGCTGTTTTTT. Translated: CASSHGPRFSPTGELFF.

This CDR3 is CASSLDGGVSGYTF. The CDR3, as DNA: TGTGCCAGCAGCTTAGATGGGGGAGTTAGTGGCTACACCTTC. V gene TRBV7-9 combines with J gene TRBJ1-2; weak D call: TRBD1 (5 bases). The CDR3 contains 14 residues. With 1 base removed from V and 7 bases from J, the gap between germline ends came to 13 bases. Germline-derived CDR1 and CDR2 are SEHNR and FQNEAQ (reference sequence).

This chain connects TRBV25-1 to TRBJ2-7, with 7 bases lining up with TRBD1. This CDR3 is built from 14 residues. The J segment lost 1 base and the V segment lost 6 bases, leaving 6 bases of the junction unmatched. Germline V gene data show CDR1 as MGHDK and CDR2 as SYGVNS. DNA for the CDR3: TGTGCCAGCAGGGGCTGGGACAGTTCCTACGAGCAGTACTTC. The encoded protein is CASRGWDSSYEQYF.

This chain connects TRBV14 to TRBJ2-1, with 8 positions matching TRBD1. This CDR3 contains 14 residues. With 4 bases clipped from V and 7 bases from J, the junction kept 6 bases outside the gene matches. Per germline, CDR1 SGHDN and CDR2 FVKESK. CDR3 loop: CASSPRTGWNEQFF. For the CDR3, the DNA is TGTGCCAGCAGCCCAAGGACAGGGTGGAATGAGCAGTTCTTC.

The rearrangement links TRBV7-6 to TRBJ1-2; TRBD1 matches at 12 bases. Germline CDR1 and CDR2: SGHVS and FNYEAQ. Germline trimming cut 5 bases from V and 1 base from J; bases unmatched to any gene: 11. The CDR3 is 18 amino acids. As DNA, the CDR3 is TGTGCCAGCAGCACCTCCCCCGGGACAGGGGGCTTTAACTATGGCTACACCTTC. Translating it yields CASSTSPGTGGFNYGYTF.

The chain uses TRBV5-8 and TRBJ2-3, with a possible D match to TRBD2 (6 bases). The CDR3 totals 16 residues. The V and J ends lost 1 base and 4 bases respectively, with 16 bases between them. CDR1 SGHTS and CDR2 YDEGEE come from the germline V gene. For the CDR3, the DNA is TGTGCCAGCAGCTTGCGTTTTTCGGGAGTATCAGATACGCAGTATTTT. Translated: CASSLRFSGVSDTQYF.

The chain combines TRBV20-1 with TRBJ2-7; no definite D call. This CDR3 contains 10 residues. Trimming took off 6 bases at V and 4 bases at J, with 7 bases between the two ends. Germline V lookup: CDR1 DFQATT, CDR2 SNEGSKA (reference sequence). CDR3 loop: CSAVKYEQYF. CDR3 nucleotide sequence: TGCAGTGCCGTAAAGTACGAGCAGTACTTC.

Worth noting for this clone: This sample also contains other DNA sequences that code for the same CDR3. The J gene is TRBJ2-1, the V gene TRBV7-2; D call uncertain. V lost 1 base, J lost 4 bases, and 8 bases lay in between. CDR3 length: 14 amino acids. The germline gives CDR1 SGHTA, CDR2 FQGNSA. The CDR3 sequence: CASSLGTSYNEQFF. For the CDR3, the DNA is TGTGCCAGCAGCTTAGGGACCAGTTACAATGAGCAGTTCTTC.